What follows is one T cell receptor (beta chain) and its context. The sample is drawn from a study of blood T cell repertoires in COVID-19. For the study at large: Researchers got acute and convalescent COVID-19 samples from the United States, Italy and Spain.

Clinical histories supplied by participants themselves formed the basis of cohort assignment. Trimming cost V 1 base and J 1 base; bases outside gene matches: 6. The germline CDR1 and CDR2 sequences are KGHSH and LQKENI. CDR3 length: 16 amino acids. Per the study methods: Nucleated cell counts were estimated from reference gene primer amplification. Clones were sequenced by immunoSEQ multiplex PCR, and TCRdb holds only the in-frame ones, with some missing. From that table come the V and J calls and clone size; the DNA was used to work out D and trimming. The sample lists roughly 220,000 clones, 80% to 90% occurring once.

The clonotype originates from a woman aged 40 to 55 with acute COVID-19. This chain uses TRBV18 with TRBJ1-2; 7 nucleotides align to TRBD1. Sequencing was done on a sample of PBMCs or T cells enriched from blood (not recorded which). The CDR3 sequence is CASSPQEGQNNYGYTF. DNA of the CDR3: TGTGCCAGCTCACCACAAGAGGGACAGAATAACTATGGCTACACCTTC. Supplemented by reference TRBV18 and TRBJ1-2, the full variable domain reads NAGVMQNPRHLVRRRGQEARLRCSPMKGHSHVYWYRQLPEEGLKFMVYLQKENIIDESGMPKERFSAEFPKEGPSILRIQQVVRGDSAAYFCASSPQEGQNNYGYTFGSGTRLTVV.